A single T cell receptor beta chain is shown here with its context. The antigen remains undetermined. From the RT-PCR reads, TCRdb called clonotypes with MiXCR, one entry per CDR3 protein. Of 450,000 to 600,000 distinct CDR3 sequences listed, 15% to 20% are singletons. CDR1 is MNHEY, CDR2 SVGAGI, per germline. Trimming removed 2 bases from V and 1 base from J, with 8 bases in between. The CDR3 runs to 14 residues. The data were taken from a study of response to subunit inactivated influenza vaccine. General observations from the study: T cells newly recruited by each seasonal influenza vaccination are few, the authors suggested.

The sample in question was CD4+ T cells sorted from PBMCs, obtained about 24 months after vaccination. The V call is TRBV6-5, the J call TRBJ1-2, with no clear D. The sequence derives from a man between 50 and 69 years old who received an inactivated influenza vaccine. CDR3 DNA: TGTGCCAGCAGTTACAACGGGGTTAACTATGGCTACACCTTC. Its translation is CASSYNGVNYGYTF.